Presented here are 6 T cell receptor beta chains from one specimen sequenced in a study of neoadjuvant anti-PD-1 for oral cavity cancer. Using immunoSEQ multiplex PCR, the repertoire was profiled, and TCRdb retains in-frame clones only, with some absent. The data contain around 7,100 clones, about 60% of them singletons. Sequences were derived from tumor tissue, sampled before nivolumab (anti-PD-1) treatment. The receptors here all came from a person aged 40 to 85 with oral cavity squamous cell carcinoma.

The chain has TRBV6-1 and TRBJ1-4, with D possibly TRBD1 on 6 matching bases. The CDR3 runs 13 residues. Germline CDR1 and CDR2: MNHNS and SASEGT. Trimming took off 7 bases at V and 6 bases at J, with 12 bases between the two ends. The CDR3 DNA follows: TGTGCCAGCAACCTAGGGGGGGATGAAAAACTGTTTTTT. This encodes CASNLGGDEKLFF.

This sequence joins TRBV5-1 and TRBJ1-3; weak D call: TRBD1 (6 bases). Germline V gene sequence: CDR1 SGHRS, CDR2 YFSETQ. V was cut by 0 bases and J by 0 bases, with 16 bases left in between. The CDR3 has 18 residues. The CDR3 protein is CASSLVAGATTSGNTIYF. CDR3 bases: TGCGCCAGCAGCTTGGTGGCGGGGGCGACCACCTCTGGAAACACCATATATTTT.

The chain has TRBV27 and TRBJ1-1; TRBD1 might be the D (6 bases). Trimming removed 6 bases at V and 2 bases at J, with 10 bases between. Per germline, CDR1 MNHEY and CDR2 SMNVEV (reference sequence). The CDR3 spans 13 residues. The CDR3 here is CASSGQINTEAFF. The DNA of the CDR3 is TGTGCCAGCAGCGGACAGATCAACACTGAAGCTTTCTTT.

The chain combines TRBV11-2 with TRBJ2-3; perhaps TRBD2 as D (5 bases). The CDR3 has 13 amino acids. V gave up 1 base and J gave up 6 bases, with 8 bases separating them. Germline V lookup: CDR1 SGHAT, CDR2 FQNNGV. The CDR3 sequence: CASSLGRRDTQYF. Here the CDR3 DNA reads TGTGCCAGCAGCTTAGGGCGGAGGGATACGCAGTATTTT.

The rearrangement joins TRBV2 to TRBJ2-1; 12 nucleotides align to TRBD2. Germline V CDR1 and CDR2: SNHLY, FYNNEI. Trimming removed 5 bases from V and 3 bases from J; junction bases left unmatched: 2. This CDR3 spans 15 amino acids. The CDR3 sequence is CASSLLAGGYNEQFF. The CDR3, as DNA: TGTGCCAGCAGTTTACTAGCGGGAGGCTACAATGAGCAGTTCTTC.

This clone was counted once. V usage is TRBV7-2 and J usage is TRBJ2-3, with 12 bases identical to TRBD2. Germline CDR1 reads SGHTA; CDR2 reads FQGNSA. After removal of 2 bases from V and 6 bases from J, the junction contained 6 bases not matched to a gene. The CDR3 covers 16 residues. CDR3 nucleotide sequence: TGTGCCAGCAGCTTAAACCCTAGCGGGGGGGCCGATACGCAGTATTTT. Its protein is CASSLNPSGGADTQYF.